This T cell receptor (beta chain) was obtained from a study of T cell responses to AZD1222 COVID-19 vaccine. This CDR3 has 13 residues. The germline gives CDR1 SGHRS, CDR2 YFSETQ. V lost 2 bases to trimming and J lost 8 bases, with 13 bases between them. The study, taken as a whole, reports: As reported, nearly half of all spike-specific TCRs target variant regions that are unmutated. Just six people given AZD1222 tested seropositive at baseline. White British donors predominated, females outnumbered males, and clonal diversity was possibly underestimated. Spike was spanned by vaccine-associated CD4 TCRs, which were dominant at 160-218 and 743-854.

Method: immunoSEQ multiplex PCR; TCRdb's copy keeps in-frame clones and lacks some. Among some 150,000 clones, roughly 88% were seen once, and the ten largest hold roughly 3.5%. As for this clone: Its antigen is as yet unknown.

This sample comprised peripheral blood, obtained on day 0 of MenACWY control vaccination. The receptor's source is an adult in good health. This chain uses TRBV5-1 with TRBJ1-1, with D perhaps TRBD1 (5 bases). The CDR3 DNA sequence: TGCGCCAGCAGCTTTCGGGGGTCGGCAGAAGCTTTCTTT. The encoded protein is CASSFRGSAEAFF.